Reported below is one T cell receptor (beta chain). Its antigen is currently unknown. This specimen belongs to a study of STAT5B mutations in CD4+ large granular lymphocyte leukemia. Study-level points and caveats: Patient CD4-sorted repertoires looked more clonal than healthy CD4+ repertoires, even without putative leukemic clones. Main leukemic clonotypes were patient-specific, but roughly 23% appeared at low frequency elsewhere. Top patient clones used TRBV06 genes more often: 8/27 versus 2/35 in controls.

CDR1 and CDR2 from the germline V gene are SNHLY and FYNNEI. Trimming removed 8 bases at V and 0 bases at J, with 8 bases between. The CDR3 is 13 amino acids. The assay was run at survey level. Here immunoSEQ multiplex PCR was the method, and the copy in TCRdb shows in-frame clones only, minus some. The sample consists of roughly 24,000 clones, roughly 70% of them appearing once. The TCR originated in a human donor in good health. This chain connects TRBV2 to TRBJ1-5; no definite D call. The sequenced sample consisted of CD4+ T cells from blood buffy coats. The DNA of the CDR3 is TGTGCCAGCCGATTCAATAGCAATCAGCCCCAGCATTTT. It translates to CASRFNSNQPQHF.